The clone carrying this T cell receptor beta chain was detected only a few times. Its specificity is not known. The source of the sample is a study of spatial heterogeneity in lung cancer. Study conclusions and caveats: Blood carried ubiquitous expanded tumor TCRs more at resection than follow-up.

Each CDR3 protein gets one entry after TCRdb re-called the 5' RACE reads with MiXCR. The sample lists approximately 44,000 distinct CDR3 sequences, roughly 13% occurring once. The CDR3 spans 15 residues. Germline-derived CDR1 and CDR2 are SEHNR and FQNEAQ (reference sequence). Trimming took off 0 bases at V and 2 bases at J, with 10 bases between the two ends. Specified time point: sample taken at primary tumor resection. Material for sequencing was whole RNA from tumor, nontumor lung or frozen PBMC, left unsorted. The rearrangement links TRBV7-9 to TRBJ2-5, with a weak D call TRBD2 (6 bases). This sequence was found in a male donor with early-stage non-small cell lung cancer. Source: PBMCs, taken at surgery. The CDR3 spells CASSLASRGQETQYF. The CDR3 DNA is TGTGCCAGCAGCTTAGCCTCTCGGGGGCAAGAGACCCAGTACTTC. Full variable domain (rest looked up from reference TRBV7-9 and TRBJ2-5): DTGVSQNPRHKITKRGQNVTFRCDPISEHNRLYWYRQTLGQGPEFLTYFQNEAQLEKSRLLSDRFSAERPKGSFSTLEIQRTEQGDSAMYLCASSLASRGQETQYFGPGTRLLVL.